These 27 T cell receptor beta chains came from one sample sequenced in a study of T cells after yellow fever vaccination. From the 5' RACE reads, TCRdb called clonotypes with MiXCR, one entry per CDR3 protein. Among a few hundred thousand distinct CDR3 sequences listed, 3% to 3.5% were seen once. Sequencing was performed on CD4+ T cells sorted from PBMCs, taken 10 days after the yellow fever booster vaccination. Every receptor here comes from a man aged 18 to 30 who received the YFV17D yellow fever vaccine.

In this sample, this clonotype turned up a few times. In nucleotides, the CDR3 is TGTGCCAGCTCGCTGAACAGTGGCTCCTATAATTCACCCCTCCACTTT. This codes for CASSLNSGSYNSPLHF. The V call is TRBV18, the J call TRBJ1-6; D is unclear. Trimming removed 6 bases at V and 0 bases at J, with 12 bases between. CDR1 and CDR2 (germline): KGHSH, LQKENI. The CDR3 extends over 16 amino acids. The variable domain in full, completed from reference TRBV18 and TRBJ1-6, reads NAGVMQNPRHLVRRRGQEARLRCSPMKGHSHVYWYRQLPEEGLKFMVYLQKENIIDESGMPKERFSAEFPKEGPSILRIQQVVRGDSAAYFCASSLNSGSYNSPLHFGNGTRLTVT.

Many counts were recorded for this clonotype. The CDR3 region is CSARAPGYEQYV. The CDR3, as DNA: TGCAGTGCTAGAGCCCCGGGGTACGAGCAGTACGTC. The chain links TRBV20-1 to TRBJ2-7, with D maybe TRBD2 (5 bases). Germline V gene lookup returns CDR1 DFQATT and CDR2 SNEGSKA (reference sequence). The V end was cut by 1 base, the J end by 4 bases, with 8 bases between. The CDR3 extends over 12 amino acids.

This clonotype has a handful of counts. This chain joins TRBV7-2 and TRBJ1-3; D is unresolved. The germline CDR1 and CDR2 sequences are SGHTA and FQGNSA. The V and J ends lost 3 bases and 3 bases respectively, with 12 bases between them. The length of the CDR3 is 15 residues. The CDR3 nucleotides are TGTGCCAGCAGCTTTTTGGGGTTGGGTGGAAACACCATATATTTT. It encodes CASSFLGLGGNTIYF.

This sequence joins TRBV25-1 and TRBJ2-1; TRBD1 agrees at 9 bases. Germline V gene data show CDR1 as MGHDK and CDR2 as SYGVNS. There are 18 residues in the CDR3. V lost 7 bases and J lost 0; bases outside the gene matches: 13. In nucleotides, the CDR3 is TGTGCCAGCAAAGAACAGGGGGCCGGGGAGGGCTCCTACAATGAGCAGTTCTTC. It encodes CASKEQGAGEGSYNEQFF.

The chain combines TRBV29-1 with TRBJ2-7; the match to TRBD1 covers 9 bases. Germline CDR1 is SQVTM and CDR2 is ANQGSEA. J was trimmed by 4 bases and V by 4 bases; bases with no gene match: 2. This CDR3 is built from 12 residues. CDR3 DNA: TGCAGCGTTGGTGGACAGGGGTACGAGCAGTACTTC. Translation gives CSVGGQGYEQYF.

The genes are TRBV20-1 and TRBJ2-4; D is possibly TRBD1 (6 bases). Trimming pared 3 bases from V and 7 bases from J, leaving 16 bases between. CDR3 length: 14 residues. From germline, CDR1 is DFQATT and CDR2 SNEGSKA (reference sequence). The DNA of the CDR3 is TGCAGTGCTAGTAACCCCCAGGGGAAGAACATTCAGTACTTC. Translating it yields CSASNPQGKNIQYF.

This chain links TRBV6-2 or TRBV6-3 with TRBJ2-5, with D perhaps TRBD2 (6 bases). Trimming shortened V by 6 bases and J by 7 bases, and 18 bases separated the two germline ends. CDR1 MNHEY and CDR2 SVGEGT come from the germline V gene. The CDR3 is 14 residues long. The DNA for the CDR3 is TGTGCCAGCAGCCTTGGGGGGTTCAGCGGGACCCAGTACTTC. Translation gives CASSLGGFSGTQYF.

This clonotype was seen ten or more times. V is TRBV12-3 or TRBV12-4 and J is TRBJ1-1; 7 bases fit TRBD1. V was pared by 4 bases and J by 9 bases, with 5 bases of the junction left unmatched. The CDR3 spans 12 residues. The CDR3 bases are TGTGCCAGCAGTTCCCGACAGGGAAAAGCTTTCTTT. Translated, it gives CASSSRQGKAFF.

CDR3 protein: CASSAGQGTEAFF. In nucleotides, the CDR3 is TGTGCCAGCAGCGCGGGACAGGGCACTGAAGCTTTCTTT. V gene TRBV7-3 combines with J gene TRBJ1-1; the match to TRBD1 covers 9 bases. V dropped 5 bases and J dropped 4; count of bases not matched to a gene: 2. The CDR3 spans 13 residues. CDR1 is SGHTA, CDR2 FQGTGA, per germline.

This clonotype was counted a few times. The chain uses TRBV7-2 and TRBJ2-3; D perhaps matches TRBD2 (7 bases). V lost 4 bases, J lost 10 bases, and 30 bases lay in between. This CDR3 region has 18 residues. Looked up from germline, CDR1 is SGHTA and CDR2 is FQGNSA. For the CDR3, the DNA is TGTGCCAGCAGCTCCCCATTTATGACGGGGGGCCCAGTGGGCTCGCAGTATTTT. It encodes CASSSPFMTGGPVGSQYF.

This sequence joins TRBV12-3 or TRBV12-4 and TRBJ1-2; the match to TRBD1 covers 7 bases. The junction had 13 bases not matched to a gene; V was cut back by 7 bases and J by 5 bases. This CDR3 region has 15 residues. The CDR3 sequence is CASMGGGTVGYGYTF. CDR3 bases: TGTGCCAGCATGGGAGGGGGCACGGTTGGTTATGGCTACACCTTC.

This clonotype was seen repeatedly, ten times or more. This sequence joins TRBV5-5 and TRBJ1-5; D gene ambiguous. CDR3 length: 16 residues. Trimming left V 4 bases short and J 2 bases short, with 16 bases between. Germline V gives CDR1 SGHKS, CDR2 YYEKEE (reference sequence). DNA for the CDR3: TGTGCCAGCAGCATTTTATTGGGGTCGGGCAATCAGCCCCAGCATTTT. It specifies CASSILLGSGNQPQHF.

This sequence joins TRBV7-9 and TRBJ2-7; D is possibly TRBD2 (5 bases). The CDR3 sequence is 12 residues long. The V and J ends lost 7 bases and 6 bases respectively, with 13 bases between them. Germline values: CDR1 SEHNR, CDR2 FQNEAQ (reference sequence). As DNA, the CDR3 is TGTGCCAGCAATAAGAACGAGGGCGAGCAGTACTTC. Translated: CASNKNEGEQYF.

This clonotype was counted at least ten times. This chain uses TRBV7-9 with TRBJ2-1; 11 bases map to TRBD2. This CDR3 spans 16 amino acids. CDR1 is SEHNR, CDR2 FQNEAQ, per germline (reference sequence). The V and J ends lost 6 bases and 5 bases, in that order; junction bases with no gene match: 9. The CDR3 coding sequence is TGTGCCAGCAGGCGCCAACTAGCGGGGGACCACAATGAGCAGTTCTTC. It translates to CASRRQLAGDHNEQFF.

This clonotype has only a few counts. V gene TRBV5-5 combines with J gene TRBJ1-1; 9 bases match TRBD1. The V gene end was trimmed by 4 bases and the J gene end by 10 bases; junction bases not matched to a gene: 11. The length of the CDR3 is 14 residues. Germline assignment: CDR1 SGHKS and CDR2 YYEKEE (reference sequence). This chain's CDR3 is CASSRTGGPQGAFF. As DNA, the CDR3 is TGTGCCAGCAGCAGAACAGGGGGCCCGCAAGGAGCTTTCTTT.

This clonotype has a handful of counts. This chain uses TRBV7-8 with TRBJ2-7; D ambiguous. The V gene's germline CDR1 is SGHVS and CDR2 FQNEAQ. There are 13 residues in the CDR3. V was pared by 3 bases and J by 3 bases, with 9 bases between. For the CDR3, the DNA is TGTGCCAGCAGCTTCACCGGTATCTACGAGCAGTACGTC. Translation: CASSFTGIYEQYV.

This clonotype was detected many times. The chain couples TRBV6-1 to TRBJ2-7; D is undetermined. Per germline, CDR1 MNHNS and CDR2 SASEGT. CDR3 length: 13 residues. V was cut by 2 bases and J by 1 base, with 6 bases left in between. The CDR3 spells CASSEYSSYEQYV. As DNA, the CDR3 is TGTGCCAGCAGTGAATACAGTTCCTACGAGCAGTACGTC.

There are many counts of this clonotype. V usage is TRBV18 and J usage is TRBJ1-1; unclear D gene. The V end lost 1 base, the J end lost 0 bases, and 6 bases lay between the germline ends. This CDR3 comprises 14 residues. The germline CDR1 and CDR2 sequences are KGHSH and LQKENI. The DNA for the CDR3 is TGTGCCAGCTCACCACTGCTCATGAACACTGAAGCTTTCTTT. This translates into CASSPLLMNTEAFF. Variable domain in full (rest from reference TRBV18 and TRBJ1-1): NAGVMQNPRHLVRRRGQEARLRCSPMKGHSHVYWYRQLPEEGLKFMVYLQKENIIDESGMPKERFSAEFPKEGPSILRIQQVVRGDSAAYFCASSPLLMNTEAFFGQGTRLTVV.

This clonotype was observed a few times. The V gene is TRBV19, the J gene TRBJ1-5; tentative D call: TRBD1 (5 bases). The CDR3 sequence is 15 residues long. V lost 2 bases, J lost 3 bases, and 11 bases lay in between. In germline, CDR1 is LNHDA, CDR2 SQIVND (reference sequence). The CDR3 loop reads CASSIRGANNQPQHF. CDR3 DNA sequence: TGTGCCAGTAGTATAAGAGGGGCCAACAATCAGCCCCAGCATTTT.

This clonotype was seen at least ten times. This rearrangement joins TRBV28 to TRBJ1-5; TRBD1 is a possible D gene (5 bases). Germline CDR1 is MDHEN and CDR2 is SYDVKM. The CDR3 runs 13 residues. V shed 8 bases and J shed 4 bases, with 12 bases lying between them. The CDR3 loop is CASVRDGNQPQHF. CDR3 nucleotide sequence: TGTGCCAGCGTACGGGACGGTAATCAGCCCCAGCATTTT.

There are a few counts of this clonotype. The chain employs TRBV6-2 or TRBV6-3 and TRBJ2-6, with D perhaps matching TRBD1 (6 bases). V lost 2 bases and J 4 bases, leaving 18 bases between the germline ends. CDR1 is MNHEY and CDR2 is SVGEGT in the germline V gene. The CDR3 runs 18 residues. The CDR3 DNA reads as TGTGCCAGCAGTTACACTTCACAGGGTTGGAGCGGGGCCAACGTCCTGACTTTC. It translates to CASSYTSQGWSGANVLTF.

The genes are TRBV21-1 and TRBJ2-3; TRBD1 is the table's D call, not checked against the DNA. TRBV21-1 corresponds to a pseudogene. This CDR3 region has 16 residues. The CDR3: CASSKFRDLRTDTQYF. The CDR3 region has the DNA TGTGCCAGCAGCAAATTCCGGGACCTCCGCACAGATACGCAGTATTTT.

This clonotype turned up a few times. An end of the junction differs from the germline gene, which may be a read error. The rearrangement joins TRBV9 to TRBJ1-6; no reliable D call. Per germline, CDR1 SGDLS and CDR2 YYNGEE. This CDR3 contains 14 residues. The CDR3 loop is CASSVYSNKSPLHF. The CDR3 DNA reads TGTGCCAGCAGCGTTTACAGTAATAAGTCACCCCTCCACTTT.

CDR3 coding DNA: TGCAGTGCTAGAGGGGAGGACACCGAAGAGACCCAGTACTTC. Protein product: CSARGEDTEETQYF. The rearrangement links TRBV20-1 to TRBJ2-5; TRBD2 might be the D (6 bases). CDR3 length: 14 residues. V lost 1 base and J lost 3, with 12 bases in between. Germline values: CDR1 DFQATT, CDR2 SNEGSKA (reference sequence).

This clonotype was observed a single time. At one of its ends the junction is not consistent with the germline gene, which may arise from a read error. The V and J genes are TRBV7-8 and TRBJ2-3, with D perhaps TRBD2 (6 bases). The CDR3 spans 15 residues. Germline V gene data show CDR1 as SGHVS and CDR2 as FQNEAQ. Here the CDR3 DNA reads TGTGACAGCAGCTTTACCGGGGGTGGCACAGATACGAAGTATTTT. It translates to CDSSFTGGGTDTKYF.

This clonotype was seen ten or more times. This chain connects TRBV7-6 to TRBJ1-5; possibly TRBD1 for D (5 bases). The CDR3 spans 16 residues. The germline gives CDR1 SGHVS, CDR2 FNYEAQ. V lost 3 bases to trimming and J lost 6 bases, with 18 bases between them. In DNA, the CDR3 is TGTGCCAGCAGCTTGCATGGACACACCGAGGGTCAGCCCCAGCATTTT. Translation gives CASSLHGHTEGQPQHF.

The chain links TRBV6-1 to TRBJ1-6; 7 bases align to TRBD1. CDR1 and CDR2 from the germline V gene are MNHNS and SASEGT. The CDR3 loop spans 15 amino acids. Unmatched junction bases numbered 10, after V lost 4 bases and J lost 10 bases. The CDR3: CASSASSAQGSPLHF. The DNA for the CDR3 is TGTGCCAGCAGTGCCTCGAGCGCACAGGGGTCACCCCTCCACTTT.